This section outlines one TCR beta chain sequence together with its context. Its specificity is unknown. These data belong to a study of T cell repertoires in cytomegalovirus infection. Study-wide context: Alongside well-studied HLA-B-restricted CMV epitopes, recently identified HLA-C-restricted CMV epitopes were also used. Shared public TCR beta signatures pointed to both CMV infection and a matching HLA type. Study-wide points: Within the response measured ex vivo, HLA-C-restricted CMV-specific TCR beta clonotypes were dominant. Totalled public TCR beta family frequency picked out people who carried CMV plus the relevant HLA.

MiXCR, run by TCRdb on the reads, gives a single entry per CDR3 protein. The sample has about 900,000 distinct CDR3 sequences, around 30% seen once. The sample was cultured CD8+ T cells from PBMCs, taken from culture after CMV antigen stimulation. This receptor was identified in a human donor in good health (CMV status not recorded). Some clones in this sample may be carry-over from other donors' samples.

The CDR3 coding sequence is TGTGCCAGCAGGGGGGTGGGGGGCGCCCGCGGCTACACCTTC. It specifies CASRGVGGARGYTF. V usage is TRBV28 and J usage is TRBJ1-2; a weak D match, TRBD1 (6 bases). Trimming took 6 bases from V and 8 from J, leaving 19 bases between them. CDR1 and CDR2 (germline): MDHEN, SYDVKM. The CDR3 sequence is 14 residues long.